The source of this T cell receptor (beta chain) is a study of cytomegalovirus exposure and HLA in healthy donors. Looking at the study overall: Earlier, fewer than 130 million unique TCR beta sequences were recovered from 170 million or so T cells by an analysis. Regarding the study as a whole: TCR beta sequences numbering around 15,000 were associated with HLA alleles at 0.05 false discovery rate in a later analysis.

With 5 bases removed from V and 2 bases from J, the gap between germline ends came to 12 bases. The CDR3 runs 14 residues. Germline V gene sequence: CDR1 SEHNR, CDR2 FQNEAQ (reference sequence). The PCR was carried out with 60 Vbeta primers and 13 Jbeta primers. The repertoire was sequenced with immunoSEQ multiplex PCR; TCRdb's copy has only in-frame clones and lacks some. Of about 280,000 clones listed, about 90% are singletons. A note on this clone: The antigen remains undetermined. Other nucleotide sequences in the sample specify the same CDR3.

The TCR was taken from a woman under 30 in good health and CMV-seronegative. The sequenced sample was PBMCs. The rearrangement joins TRBV7-9 to TRBJ1-1, with a tentative D call TRBD1 (5 bases). The CDR3 DNA sequence: TGTGCCAGCAGCCCGGGGGGAGAAAACACTGAAGCTTTCTTT. Translating gives CASSPGGENTEAFF.